The 30 T cell receptor beta chains given below trace back to one sample, sequenced in a study of CD8 T cells in ankylosing spondylitis. Findings of the study overall: Blood from ankylosing spondylitis patients appeared to carry a characteristic roughly 8-variant TCR beta motif.

These receptors have no identified antigens. TCRdb processed the 5' RACE reads anew with MiXCR; each CDR3 protein has one entry. Of roughly 490,000 distinct CDR3 sequences in the sample, over 4% are singletons; the top ten hold under 4.5%. Sample: blood, either unsorted or a sorted T cell fraction (not recorded which). These receptors came from a male donor with ankylosing spondylitis.

This clonotype was recorded at least ten times. This chain connects TRBV7-2 to TRBJ2-7, with TRBD2 matching 7 bases. The germline CDR1 and CDR2 sequences are SGHTA and FQGNSA. This CDR3 has 15 amino acids. Trimming cost V 0 bases and J 4 bases; bases outside gene matches: 6. The CDR3 nucleotides are TGTGCCAGCAGCTTAGCGGCGGGAGTTCAATACGAGCAGTACTTC. It is translated as CASSLAAGVQYEQYF.

This clonotype was detected only a few times. The rearrangement joins TRBV6-2 or TRBV6-3 to TRBJ2-7; no definite D call. With 5 bases removed from V and 3 bases from J, the gap between germline ends came to 17 bases. Germline V gene lookup returns CDR1 MNHEY and CDR2 SVGEGT. The CDR3 extends over 15 amino acids. This CDR3 is CASSMLTPSYYEQYF. CDR3 coding DNA: TGTGCCAGCAGTATGTTGACTCCTTCCTACTACGAGCAGTACTTC.

The gene calls are TRBV5-1 and TRBJ2-7; D is perhaps TRBD1 (6 bases). Germline assignment: CDR1 SGHRS and CDR2 YFSETQ. This CDR3 comprises 15 residues. V lost 0 bases and J lost 2, with 12 bases in between. CDR3 sequence: CASSLGDTQTYEQYF. The CDR3 nucleotides are TGCGCCAGCAGCTTGGGGGACACACAAACCTACGAGCAGTACTTC.

There are many counts of this clonotype. The chain employs TRBV5-1 and TRBJ2-7, with TRBD2 identical over 7 bases. CDR3 length equals 16 residues. Looked up from germline, CDR1 is SGHRS and CDR2 is YFSETQ. Losses at the gene ends were 1 base for V and 1 base for J; bases not matched to a gene: 8. CDR3 region: CASSLYSSGLSYEQYF. In nucleotides, the CDR3 is TGCGCCAGCAGCTTGTATTCTAGCGGCCTGTCCTACGAGCAGTACTTC.

This clonotype was seen ten or more times. This chain links TRBV5-1 with TRBJ2-7; 11 nucleotides match TRBD2. CDR3 length: 15 residues. Germline V CDR1 and CDR2: SGHRS, YFSETQ. Germline trimming cut 4 bases from V and 0 bases from J; bases unmatched to any gene: 3. Written as DNA, the CDR3 is TGCGCCAGCAGCGAGACTAGCGGGGACTCCTACGAGCAGTACTTC. This encodes CASSETSGDSYEQYF.

This chain uses TRBV29-1 with TRBJ1-2; D is ambiguous. The germline V gene has CDR1 SQVTM and CDR2 ANQGSEA. The V gene lost 0 bases and the J gene lost 7 bases, with 12 bases spanning the gap. This CDR3 is built from 13 residues. The CDR3 sequence: CSVEDRLSGGYTF. CDR3 in DNA: TGCAGCGTTGAAGACAGACTCTCCGGTGGCTACACCTTC.

The table lists this clonotype with many counts. This chain uses TRBV4-3 with TRBJ2-2, with 7 bases lining up with TRBD1. V lost 4 bases and J lost 6; bases outside the gene matches: 14. The CDR3 totals 17 residues. CDR1 LGHNA and CDR2 YSLEER come from the germline V gene. DNA for the CDR3: TGCGCCAGCAGCCCTGCCTGGACAGGTTTCCCCTCCGGGGAGCTGTTTTTT. It translates to CASSPAWTGFPSGELFF.

This clonotype appeared many times. The rearrangement joins TRBV6-1 to TRBJ2-1; no reliable D call. The ends were cut back, 6 bases at V and 10 bases at J, with 16 bases in the middle. The CDR3 has 13 residues. The germline V gene has CDR1 MNHNS and CDR2 SASEGT. CDR3 loop: CASRGWAPAEQFF. CDR3 DNA: TGTGCCAGCAGAGGTTGGGCCCCAGCGGAGCAGTTCTTC.

In this sample, this clonotype turned up a few times. V and J are TRBV20-1 and TRBJ2-7, with a tentative D call TRBD2 (5 bases). CDR3 length equals 11 residues. Per germline, CDR1 DFQATT and CDR2 SNEGSKA (reference sequence). Trimming shortened V by 3 bases and J by 6 bases, and 9 bases separated the two germline ends. The DNA for the CDR3 is TGCAGTGCTAGGAGAGGGAGCGAGCAGTACTTC. This translates into CSARRGSEQYF.

There are a few counts of this clonotype. CDR3 bases: TGTGCCAGCAGTCCCCGGGGAGCGGGGACCGTTTTCTTC. Encoded protein: CASSPRGAGTVFF. The chain uses TRBV27 and TRBJ2-1; TRBD2 matches at 7 bases. This CDR3 contains 13 residues. The trim removed 5 bases at V and 16 bases at J, leaving 14 bases unmatched. CDR1 MNHEY and CDR2 SMNVEV come from the germline V gene (reference sequence).

The rearrangement uses TRBV7-9 and TRBJ2-6; D ambiguous. The CDR3 extends over 15 amino acids. V gave up 8 bases and J gave up 0 bases, with 11 bases separating them. Germline V gene sequence: CDR1 SEHNR, CDR2 FQNEAQ (reference sequence). The CDR3 loop is CASAAVGSGANVLTF. CDR3 coding DNA: TGTGCCAGCGCCGCAGTCGGCTCTGGGGCCAACGTCCTGACTTTC.

This clonotype was found many times. The chain employs TRBV2 and TRBJ2-7; D call uncertain. There are 12 residues in the CDR3. Germline V gene lookup returns CDR1 SNHLY and CDR2 FYNNEI. The V and J ends lost 4 bases and 1 base respectively, with 5 bases between them. CDR3 region: CASSAASYEQYF. The DNA for the CDR3 is TGTGCCAGCAGTGCCGCGTCCTACGAGCAGTACTTC.

Written as DNA, the CDR3 is TGTGCCAGCAGTGCCCGGACTAGCGTTTGGGTCCGGGCAGATACGCAGTATTTT. Encoded protein: CASSARTSVWVRADTQYF. The J gene is TRBJ2-3, the V gene TRBV25-1; 9 bases fit TRBD2. Per the germline V gene, CDR1 is MGHDK and CDR2 is SYGVNS. This CDR3 has 18 amino acids. V was clipped by 4 bases and J by 4 bases; unmatched bases: 15.

This clonotype was detected ten times or more. The CDR3 DNA follows: TGCGCCAGCAGCCAAGAAAAGGGATTGGGGGGCTACACCTTC. Amino acid sequence: CASSQEKGLGGYTF. This sequence joins TRBV4-3 and TRBJ1-2; D call uncertain. There are 14 residues in the CDR3. V was shortened by 0 bases and J by 8 bases, with 13 bases between the two germline ends. The V gene's germline CDR1 is LGHNA and CDR2 YSLEER.

This clonotype has at least ten counts. CDR3 residues: CSARDRRSYQPQHF. As DNA, the CDR3 is TGCAGTGCTAGAGACAGGAGGTCTTATCAGCCCCAGCATTTT. This sequence joins TRBV20-1 and TRBJ1-5; D not resolved. Between the trimmed V and J ends, which lost 0 bases and 5 bases, there was a span of 11 bases. The CDR3 runs 14 residues. The germline V gene has CDR1 DFQATT and CDR2 SNEGSKA (reference sequence).

This clonotype was seen many times. The chain joins TRBV20-1 to TRBJ1-2; D unresolved. There are 13 residues in the CDR3. Germline V lookup: CDR1 DFQATT, CDR2 SNEGSKA (reference sequence). The ends were cut back, 0 bases at V and 4 bases at J, with 9 bases in the middle. The CDR3: CSARDQRTYGYTF. The CDR3 region has the DNA TGCAGTGCTAGAGATCAGAGGACCTATGGCTACACCTTC.

There are many counts of this clonotype. V gene TRBV20-1 combines with J gene TRBJ2-1; tentatively, D is TRBD1 (6 bases). The V end was cut by 6 bases, the J end by 3 bases, with 18 bases between. The CDR3 contains 15 residues. Per the germline V gene, CDR1 is DFQATT and CDR2 is SNEGSKA (reference sequence). The CDR3 DNA is TGCAGTGCCCGTGTAGTCGGCAGGGGCTACAATGAGCAGTTCTTC. This encodes CSARVVGRGYNEQFF.

This clonotype was seen many times. The V and J genes are TRBV9 and TRBJ2-3; TRBD2 might be the D (5 bases). CDR1 is SGDLS, CDR2 YYNGEE, per germline. The CDR3 loop spans 15 amino acids. V dropped 0 bases and J dropped 2 bases, with 10 bases sitting between them. The CDR3 region is CASSVAGWFTDTQYF. Here the CDR3 DNA reads TGTGCCAGCAGCGTAGCGGGGTGGTTCACAGATACGCAGTATTTT. Full variable domain (missing parts from reference TRBV9 and TRBJ2-3): DSGVTQTPKHLITATGQRVTLRCSPRSGDLSVYWYQQSLDQGLQFLIQYYNGEERAKGNILERFSAQQFPDLHSELNLSSLELGDSALYFCASSVAGWFTDTQYFGPGTRLTVL.

This clonotype has at least ten counts. The V gene is TRBV7-9, the J gene TRBJ2-2; the D is unclear. The length of the CDR3 is 16 residues. Germline CDR1 is SEHNR and CDR2 is FQNEAQ (reference sequence). Trimming took off 6 bases at V and 4 bases at J, with 18 bases between the two ends. As DNA, the CDR3 is TGTGCCAGCAGGGGGTTGGATCGGGCGGCCACCGGGGAGCTGTTTTTT. It is translated as CASRGLDRAATGELFF.

This clonotype was picked up many times. The J gene is TRBJ2-3, the V gene TRBV7-2; D perhaps matches TRBD2 (6 bases). Trimming cost V 5 bases and J 6 bases, with 15 bases left between them. CDR3 length: 14 amino acids. Germline V CDR1 and CDR2: SGHTA, FQGNSA. DNA of the CDR3: TGTGCCAGCAGCCGGGGGTCGCCGCCCGATACGCAGTATTTT. It codes for CASSRGSPPDTQYF.

In this sample, this clonotype turned up many times. The V call is TRBV20-1, the J call TRBJ2-7; 9 nucleotides line up with TRBD1. V was clipped by 5 bases and J by 2 bases; unmatched bases: 4. The CDR3 runs to 13 residues. Germline CDR1 is DFQATT and CDR2 is SNEGSKA (reference sequence). CDR3 residues: CSAGTGRPYEQYF. DNA for the CDR3: TGCAGTGCTGGGACAGGGAGACCCTACGAGCAGTACTTC.

The V gene is TRBV5-1, the J gene TRBJ1-1; D is possibly TRBD1 (6 bases). The V gene's germline CDR1 is SGHRS and CDR2 YFSETQ. CDR3 size: 13 residues. V shed 6 bases and J shed 1 base, with 10 bases lying between them. The CDR3 DNA is TGCGCCAGCAACGCAGGGGAGAACACTGAAGCTTTCTTT. Translating gives CASNAGENTEAFF.

This clonotype showed up just a few times. This chain joins TRBV5-1 and TRBJ2-7, with TRBD1 as a possible D gene (6 bases). Germline-derived CDR1 and CDR2 are SGHRS and YFSETQ. The CDR3 covers 15 residues. V dropped 3 bases and J dropped 2 bases, with 15 bases sitting between them. This CDR3 reads CASSWVTGGPYEQYF. The CDR3 region has the DNA TGCGCCAGCAGCTGGGTGACAGGAGGACCCTACGAGCAGTACTTC.

In its sample, this clonotype was seen many times. The rearrangement uses TRBV12-3 or TRBV12-4 and TRBJ1-2; TRBD1 is a possible D gene (6 bases). Trimming removed 0 bases at V and 4 bases at J, with 15 bases between. The CDR3 totals 16 residues. The CDR3 DNA reads as TGTGCCAGCAGTTTAGCCGAGGCGGGGGCGTTCTATGGCTACACCTTC. Its protein product is CASSLAEAGAFYGYTF.

This clonotype was seen repeatedly, ten times or more. The chain couples TRBV5-6 to TRBJ1-6, with 8 bases identical to TRBD1. With 2 bases clipped from V and 13 bases from J, the junction kept 14 bases outside the gene matches. The CDR3 covers 16 residues. Germline V gene lookup returns CDR1 SGHDT and CDR2 YYEEEE. The CDR3 DNA sequence: TGTGCCAGCAGCTTCGGGACAGGATGGGGGAGGGATCCCCTCCACTTT. As protein: CASSFGTGWGRDPLHF.

In this sample, this clonotype turned up many times. The V call is TRBV7-2, the J call TRBJ1-2; D might be TRBD1 (6 bases). Germline CDR1 is SGHTA and CDR2 is FQGNSA. The CDR3 contains 14 residues. V was clipped by 7 bases and J by 4 bases, with 16 bases between them. CDR3 loop: CASTPSRGFYGYTF. DNA of the CDR3: TGTGCCAGCACCCCGAGCAGGGGATTCTATGGCTACACCTTC. The full variable domain, with the rest looked up from reference TRBV7-2 and TRBJ1-2, is GAGVSQSPSNKVTEKGKDVELRCDPISGHTALYWYRQSLGQGLEFLIYFQGNSAPDKSGLPSDRFSAERTGGSVSTLTIQRTQQEDSAVYLCASTPSRGFYGYTFGSGTRLTVV.

This clonotype was seen at least ten times. The chain is built from TRBV5-4 and TRBJ2-3; D possibly corresponds to TRBD2 (5 bases). The germline V gene has CDR1 SGHNT and CDR2 YYREEE (reference sequence). The V end was cut by 4 bases, the J end by 5 bases, with 17 bases between. The CDR3 contains 15 residues. CDR3 bases: TGTGCCAGCAGCCCGGACCCCGGCGAGGGAGATACGCAGTATTTT. Its protein is CASSPDPGEGDTQYF.

This clonotype appeared many times. CDR3 coding DNA: TGTGCCATCAGCCGGGGGGGGGGAAGCACAGATACGCAGTATTTT. This gives the protein CAISRGGGSTDTQYF. The genes are TRBV10-3 and TRBJ2-3; TRBD2 agrees at 8 bases. This CDR3 comprises 15 residues. V lost 6 bases to trimming and J lost 0 bases; unmatched junction nucleotides: 5. Germline lookup yields CDR1 ENHRY and CDR2 SYGVKD.

The CDR3 region is CSTPRTSGNQETQYF. The CDR3 DNA is TGCAGCACTCCCCGGACTAGCGGGAACCAAGAGACCCAGTACTTC. The chain employs TRBV29-1 and TRBJ2-5; 12 bases align to TRBD2. The CDR3 totals 15 residues. Per the germline V gene, CDR1 is SQVTM and CDR2 is ANQGSEA. The trim removed 8 bases at V and 0 bases at J, leaving 7 bases unmatched.

There are many counts of this clonotype. The chain employs TRBV4-3 and TRBJ2-7; D may correspond to TRBD1 or TRBD2 (5 bases each). The V gene's germline CDR1 is LGHNA and CDR2 YSLEER. This CDR3 has 17 residues. The V end lost 2 bases, the J end lost 0 bases, and 17 bases lay between the germline ends. CDR3 in amino acids: CASSQIGRGRSSYEQYF. The DNA of the CDR3 is TGCGCCAGCAGCCAAATCGGCCGGGGCAGAAGCTCCTACGAGCAGTACTTC.